This TCR beta chain emerged from a study of cytomegalovirus exposure and HLA in healthy donors. About the study: When fewer than 400 donors were genotyped, more than 70% of them were found to fall in the Caucasian-associated ancestry cluster.

Researchers ran the PCR with 60 Vbeta and 13 Jbeta primers. Sequenced by immunoSEQ multiplex PCR; TCRdb stores in-frame clones only, minus some. The profile shows 130,000 or so clones, almost 85% of them singletons. On this clone: Its antigen is not known.

Overall study results and limits: An apparent linkage of common viral pathogens to several of the most significant clusters emerged in a later analysis. A further, later analysis showed that HLA-associated TCR beta chains (compared with equally common others) were more clonally expanded. The study designated around 150 TCR beta chains cytomegalovirus-associated.

Germline V gives CDR1 SGHNT, CDR2 YYREEE (reference sequence). The V gene end was trimmed by 4 bases and the J gene end by 2 bases; junction bases not matched to a gene: 5. This CDR3 is built from 15 residues. The clonotype was recovered from a woman in her forties in good health and CMV-seronegative. V is TRBV5-4 and J is TRBJ2-3; 9 bases agree with TRBD1. The source material was PBMCs. CDR3 nucleotides: TGTGCCAGCAGCCTGACAGGGGGTAACACAGATACGCAGTATTTT. Amino acids: CASSLTGGNTDTQYF.